This TCR beta chain was profiled in a study of T-cell reconstitution after alpha-beta-depleted transplantation in children. TCRbeta library preparation incorporated unique molecular identifiers. MiXCR, run by TCRdb on the PCR reads, gives a single entry per CDR3 protein. This sample has approximately 100,000 distinct CDR3 sequences, with 10% to 15% found just once. This CDR3 comprises 14 residues. Trimming took off 2 bases at V and 2 bases at J, with 13 bases between the two ends. Germline values: CDR1 SQVTM, CDR2 ANQGSEA. This clonotype was seen repeatedly, ten times or more. The TCR comes from a human donor who donated a stem cell graft to a child with inherited bone marrow failure. V usage is TRBV29-1 and J usage is TRBJ2-7, with D maybe TRBD2 (6 bases). The sample was PBMCs from the stem cell graft donor, taken from the stem cell graft. CDR3 amino acids: CSVEIPSATYEQYF. For the CDR3, the DNA is TGCAGCGTTGAAATCCCTAGCGCGACCTACGAGCAGTACTTC.